This paragraph reports one T cell receptor beta chain. As yet, its antigen is unknown. The protocol was immunoSEQ multiplex PCR, while the TCRdb copy is restricted to in-frame clones and leaves out a portion. The sample has hundreds of thousands of clones; around 72% are singletons. Trimming pared 6 bases from V and 1 base from J, leaving 9 bases between. Germline assignment: CDR1 SGHVS and CDR2 FQNEAQ. This CDR3 has 14 residues. This record comes from a study of shared clonotypes between healthy human individuals. Overall study findings and caveats: A limitation of the genetic and exposure-history diversity represented arose from few donors. Sampling used blood alone; tissue repertoires probably differ. Non-shared clonotypes had lower generation probabilities than those shared by all four donors.

The sample taken for sequencing was memory CD4+ T cells sorted from blood. Subset noted: CD45RA-negative fraction. The sequence derives from a woman aged 25 to 39 in good health. The chain links TRBV7-8 to TRBJ2-2; D remains ambiguous. The CDR3 is CASSNIRNTGELFF. CDR3 in DNA: TGTGCCAGCAGTAACATCCGGAACACCGGGGAGCTGTTTTTT.